Included here is one TCR beta chain sequence, with context. This CDR3 region has 17 residues. After removal of 6 bases from V and 2 bases from J, the junction contained 14 bases not matched to a gene. The germline gives CDR1 DFQATT, CDR2 SNEGSKA (reference sequence). TCRdb re-analysed the 5' RACE reads in MiXCR, keeping a single row per CDR3 protein. The repertoire includes some 270,000 distinct CDR3 sequences, approximately 15% of them detected once, and around 2.2% sits in the top ten. This sample is drawn from a study of T-cell memory formation after mild COVID-19. Sequenced: PBMCs or a T cell subset sorted from them (not recorded which). The source of this sequence is an adult woman who had mild COVID-19 (a few samples of this study predate the infection). Cell type and time point are not known. The chain carries TRBV20-1 and TRBJ2-3; 10 bases match TRBD2. DNA of the CDR3: TGCAGTGCACCGGGACTAGCGTGGTACCCTGACACAGATACGCAGTATTTT. Its translation: CSAPGLAWYPDTDTQYF.